A selection of T cell receptor beta chains follows, all from one sample in a study of T cell changes during pregnancy in multiple sclerosis. The assay was immunoSEQ multiplex PCR, and TCRdb's table has in-frame clones only and misses some. The sample consists of some 100,000 clones, 75% to 95% of them appearing once. The sample consisted of peripheral blood, taken in the second trimester of pregnancy. The origin of the receptors is a female donor with multiple sclerosis, enrolled in a pregnancy study. Both conserved end residues are part of each CDR3. A D gene is named only where the DNA matches it firmly. Clone sizes are given selectively: once, few, many, or a class where the clone is expanded.

d_call,v_call,clone_size,j_call,cdr3_aa,cdr3_nt
-,TRBV27,-,TRBJ2-7,CASSLFAPKRGPYEQYF,TGTGCCAGCAGTTTATTTGCCCCAAAAAGGGGTCCCTACGAGCAGTACTTC
TRBD2,TRBV5-1,-,TRBJ2-7,CASSSTSGSYEQYF,TGCGCCAGCAGCTCAACTAGCGGGTCTTACGAGCAGTACTTC
TRBD2,TRBV7-2,-,TRBJ2-7,CASSLRMSSGGLIYEQYF,TGTGCCAGCAGCTTACGTATGTCCAGCGGGGGACTGATCTACGAGCAGTACTTC
TRBD2,TRBV5-4,once,TRBJ2-2,CASSWGLATNTGELFF,TGTGCCAGCAGCTGGGGACTAGCGACGAACACCGGGGAGCTGTTTTTT
-,TRBV9,few,TRBJ1-5,CASSPRDNPNQPQHF,TGTGCCAGCAGCCCCCGAGACAACCCCAATCAGCCCCAGCATTTT
TRBD2,TRBV19,-,TRBJ2-7,CASSIAGTSGYEQYF,TGTGCCAGTAGCATAGCGGGGACTAGCGGCTACGAGCAGTACTTC
-,TRBV5-1,-,TRBJ2-5,CASSFGGQQETQYF,TGCGCCAGCAGCTTCGGCGGACAGCAAGAGACCCAGTACTTC
TRBD2,TRBV5-1,-,TRBJ2-7,CASTPGGAYEQYF,TGCGCCAGCACCCCGGGGGGGGCCTACGAGCAGTACTTC
-,TRBV7-9,-,TRBJ1-1,CASSSRGMNTEAFF,TGTGCCAGCAGTTCGAGAGGGATGAACACTGAAGCTTTCTTT
-,TRBV19,-,TRBJ1-2,CASSIQPDRYGYTF,TGTGCCAGTAGTATCCAACCGGACAGATATGGCTACACCTTC
-,TRBV6-1,-,TRBJ2-3,CASSAVGDTQYF,TGTGCCAGCAGTGCCGTCGGAGATACGCAGTATTTT
-,TRBV9,-,TRBJ1-1,CASSVSLAENTEAFF,TGTGCCAGCAGCGTGTCATTGGCAGAGAACACTGAAGCTTTCTTT
-,TRBV27,few,TRBJ1-2,CASSLRLSIGSGYTF,TGTGCCAGCAGTTTGAGGCTTTCTATCGGTTCCGGCTACACCTTC
-,TRBV5-1,-,TRBJ2-5,CASSFGGQETQYF,TGCGCCAGCAGCTTCGGGGGACAAGAGACCCAGTACTTC
-,TRBV11-2,-,TRBJ1-5,CASSRDAGTLNQPQHF,TGTGCCAGCAGCCGAGACGCCGGGACACTAAATCAGCCCCAGCATTTT
-,TRBV5-4,few,TRBJ2-1,CASSFRVDEQFF,TGTGCCAGCAGCTTTCGGGTAGATGAGCAGTTCTTC
-,TRBV7-8,-,TRBJ2-5,CASSIKETQYF,TGTGCCAGCAGCATAAAAGAGACCCAGTACTTC
TRBD1,TRBV2,-,TRBJ2-7,CASSVGQGREQYF,TGTGCCAGCAGTGTGGGACAGGGTAGAGAGCAGTACTTC
-,TRBV6-5,few,TRBJ2-1,CASTPGVAGNEQFF,TGTGCCAGCACCCCCGGGGTAGCTGGTAATGAGCAGTTCTTC
-,TRBV2,-,TRBJ2-1,CASTPSLGLINEQFF,TGTGCCAGCACCCCCTCCCTAGGACTTATCAATGAGCAGTTCTTC
TRBD1,TRBV6-1,-,TRBJ1-3,CASSPLTGGNTIYF,TGTGCCAGCAGTCCCTTGACAGGGGGAAACACCATATATTTT
TRBD2,TRBV23-1,-,TRBJ2-7,CASSPPRTSGRLPSYEQYF,TGCGCCAGCAGTCCCCCTCGGACTAGCGGGCGCCTACCTTCCTACGAGCAGTACTTC
TRBD1,TRBV6-6,once,TRBJ1-1,CASSYPGGSTEAFF,TGTGCCAGCAGTTACCCAGGGGGGAGCACTGAAGCTTTCTTT
TRBD2,TRBV7-2,once,TRBJ2-5,CASSLAGGPRQYF,TGTGCCAGCAGCTTAGCGGGAGGGCCTAGGCAGTACTTC
TRBD2,TRBV9,-,TRBJ2-7,CASSVVTGGLAGGYEQYF,TGTGCCAGCAGCGTCGTTACGGGGGGTCTAGCGGGAGGGTACGAGCAGTACTTC
-,TRBV6-6,-,TRBJ2-5,CASSRKRQGLETQYF,TGTGCCAGCAGTCGAAAGCGTCAGGGCCTTGAGACCCAGTACTTC
-,TRBV11-2,-,TRBJ2-7,CASSLVRGGHEQYF,TGTGCCAGCAGCTTAGTCAGGGGTGGCCACGAGCAGTACTTC
TRBD1,TRBV28,-,TRBJ2-7,CASSPLDRPREQYF,TGTGCCAGCAGTCCATTGGACAGGCCACGCGAGCAGTACTTC
TRBD1,TRBV18,-,TRBJ1-1,CASSPQRQGLMNTEAFF,TGTGCCAGCTCACCACAACGACAGGGCCTCATGAACACTGAAGCTTTCTTT
-,TRBV19,-,TRBJ2-2,CASSMGQSYTGELFF,TGTGCCAGTAGTATGGGCCAGTCTTACACCGGGGAGCTGTTTTTT
-,TRBV7-2,-,TRBJ2-5,CASSLSRQETQYF,TGTGCCAGCAGCTTATCCAGACAAGAGACCCAGTACTTC
-,TRBV4-2,once,TRBJ2-2,CASSQGEENTGELFF,TGTGCCAGCAGCCAAGGGGAGGAGAACACCGGGGAGCTGTTTTTT
-,TRBV6-5,-,TRBJ1-1,CASGMGGKLDTEAFF,TGTGCCAGCGGAATGGGGGGGAAGCTGGACACTGAAGCTTTCTTT
TRBD1,TRBV29-1,-,TRBJ1-2,CSVAGTGTDYTF,TGCAGCGTGGCCGGGACAGGGACCGACTACACCTTC
-,TRBV19,once,TRBJ2-2,CASSNGDILHGELFF,TGTGCCAGTAGTAACGGGGACATATTACACGGGGAGCTGTTTTTT
TRBD2,TRBV7-6,-,TRBJ2-3,CASGLAGGLSTDTQYF,TGTGCCAGCGGACTAGCGGGAGGGCTCAGCACAGATACGCAGTATTTT
TRBD2,TRBV5-4,-,TRBJ2-2,CASSPPSGRYTGELFF,TGTGCCAGCAGCCCCCCCAGCGGGAGGTATACCGGGGAGCTGTTTTTT
-,TRBV9,-,TRBJ2-3,CASSVGAGLSTDTQYF,TGTGCCAGCAGCGTAGGGGCTGGACTTAGCACAGATACGCAGTATTTT
TRBD2,TRBV10-2,-,TRBJ2-3,CASSELAGLTTSDTQYF,TGCGCCAGCAGTGAGTTAGCGGGATTGACAACCTCCGATACGCAGTATTTT
-,TRBV5-6,-,TRBJ2-3,CASSRTQGRGDTQYF,TGTGCCAGCAGCCGAACCCAGGGAAGGGGAGATACGCAGTATTTT
TRBD2,TRBV4-2,-,TRBJ2-3,CASSQVLAGLIPWVPPDTQYF,TGTGCCAGCAGCCAAGTACTAGCGGGATTGATCCCCTGGGTTCCACCAGATACGCAGTATTTT
TRBD2,TRBV9,-,TRBJ2-7,CASSAGGGRAYEQYF,TGTGCCAGCAGCGCGGGGGGCGGGAGGGCCTACGAGCAGTACTTC
-,TRBV7-9,-,TRBJ1-3,CASSLDRAGNTIYF,TGTGCCAGCAGCTTAGACAGGGCTGGAAACACCATATATTTT